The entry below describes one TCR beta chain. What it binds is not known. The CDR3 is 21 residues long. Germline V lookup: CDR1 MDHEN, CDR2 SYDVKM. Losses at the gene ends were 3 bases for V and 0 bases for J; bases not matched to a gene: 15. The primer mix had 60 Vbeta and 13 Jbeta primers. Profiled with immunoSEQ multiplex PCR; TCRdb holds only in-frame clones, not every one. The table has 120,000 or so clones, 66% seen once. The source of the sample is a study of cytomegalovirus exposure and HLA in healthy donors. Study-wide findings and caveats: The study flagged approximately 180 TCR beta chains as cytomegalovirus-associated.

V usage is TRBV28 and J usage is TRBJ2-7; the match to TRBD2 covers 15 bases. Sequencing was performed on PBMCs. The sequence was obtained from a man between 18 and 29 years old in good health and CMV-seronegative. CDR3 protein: CASSFSPGLAGGPIHSYEQYF. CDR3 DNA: TGTGCCAGCAGTTTTTCGCCGGGACTAGCGGGAGGACCGATACACTCCTACGAGCAGTACTTC.